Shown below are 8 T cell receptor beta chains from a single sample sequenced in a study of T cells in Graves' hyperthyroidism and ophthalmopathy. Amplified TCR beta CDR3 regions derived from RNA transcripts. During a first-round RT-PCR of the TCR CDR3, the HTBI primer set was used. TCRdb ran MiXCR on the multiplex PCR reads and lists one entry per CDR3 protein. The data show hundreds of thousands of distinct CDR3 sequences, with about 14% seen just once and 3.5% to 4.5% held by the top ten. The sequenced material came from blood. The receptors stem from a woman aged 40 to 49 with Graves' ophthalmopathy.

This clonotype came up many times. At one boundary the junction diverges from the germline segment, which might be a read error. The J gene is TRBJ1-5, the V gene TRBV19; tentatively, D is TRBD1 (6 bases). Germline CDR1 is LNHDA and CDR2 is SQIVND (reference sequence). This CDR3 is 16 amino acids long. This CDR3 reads CASSMDDRKRNQPQHF. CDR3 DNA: TGTGCCAGCAGTATGGATGACAGGAAAAGAAATCAGCCCCAGCATTTT.

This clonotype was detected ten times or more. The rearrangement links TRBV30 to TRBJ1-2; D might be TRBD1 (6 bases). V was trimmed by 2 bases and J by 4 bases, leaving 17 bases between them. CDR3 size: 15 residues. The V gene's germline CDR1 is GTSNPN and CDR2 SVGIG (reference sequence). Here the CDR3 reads CAWSQGTPGTYGYTF. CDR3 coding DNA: TGTGCCTGGAGTCAAGGGACACCTGGGACCTATGGCTACACCTTC.

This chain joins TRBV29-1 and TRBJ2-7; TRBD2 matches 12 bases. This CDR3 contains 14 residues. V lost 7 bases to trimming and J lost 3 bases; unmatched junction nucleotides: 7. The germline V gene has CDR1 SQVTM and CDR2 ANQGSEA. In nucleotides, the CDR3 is TGCAGCGCAGAAGGACTAGCGGGGAACTACGAGCAGTACTTC. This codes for CSAEGLAGNYEQYF.

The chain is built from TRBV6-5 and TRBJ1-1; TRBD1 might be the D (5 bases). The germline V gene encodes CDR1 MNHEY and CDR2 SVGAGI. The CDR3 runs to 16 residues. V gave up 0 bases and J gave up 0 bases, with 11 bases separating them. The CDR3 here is CASSYSKGRMNTEAFF. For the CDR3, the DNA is TGTGCCAGCAGTTACTCGAAGGGACGGATGAACACTGAAGCTTTCTTT.

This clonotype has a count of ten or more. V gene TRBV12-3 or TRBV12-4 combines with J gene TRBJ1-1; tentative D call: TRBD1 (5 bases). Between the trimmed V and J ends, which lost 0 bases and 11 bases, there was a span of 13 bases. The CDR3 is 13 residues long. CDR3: CASSLADMMYAFF. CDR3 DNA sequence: TGTGCCAGCAGTTTAGCGGACATGATGTACGCTTTCTTT.

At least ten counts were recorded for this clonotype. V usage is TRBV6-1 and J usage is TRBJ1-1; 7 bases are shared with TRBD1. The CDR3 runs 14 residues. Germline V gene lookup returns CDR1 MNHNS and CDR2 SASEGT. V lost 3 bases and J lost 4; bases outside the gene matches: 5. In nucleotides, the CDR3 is TGTGCCAGCAGTGAGAGGGGGCAGGTCACTGAAGCTTTCTTT. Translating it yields CASSERGQVTEAFF.

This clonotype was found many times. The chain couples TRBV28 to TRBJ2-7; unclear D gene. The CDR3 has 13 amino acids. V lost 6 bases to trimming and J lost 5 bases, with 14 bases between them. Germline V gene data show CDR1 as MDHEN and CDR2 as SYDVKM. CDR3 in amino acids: CASSRQDRHEQYF. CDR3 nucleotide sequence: TGTGCCAGCAGCCGCCAGGACCGTCACGAGCAGTACTTC. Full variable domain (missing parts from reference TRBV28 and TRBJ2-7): DVKVTQSSRYLVKRTGEKVFLECVQDMDHENMFWYRQDPGLGLRLIYFSYDVKMKEKGDIPEGYSVSREKKERFSLILESASTNQTSMYLCASSRQDRHEQYFGPGTRLTVT.

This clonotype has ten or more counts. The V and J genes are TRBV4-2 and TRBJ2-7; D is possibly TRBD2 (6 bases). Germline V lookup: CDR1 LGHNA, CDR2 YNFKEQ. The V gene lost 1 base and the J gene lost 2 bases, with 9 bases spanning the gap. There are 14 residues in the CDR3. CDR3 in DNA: TGTGCCAGCAGCCAAGGCCTAGCGACCTACGAGCAGTACTTC. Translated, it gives CASSQGLATYEQYF.